Below are 20 T cell receptor beta chains sequenced from a single sample in a study of blood T cell repertoires in COVID-19. Clones were read by immunoSEQ multiplex PCR, and TCRdb kept only the in-frame ones, dropping some. The repertoire holds around 100,000 clones, with approximately 87% as singletons. Source material: peripheral blood. These receptors all come from a human donor in a cohort sampled during active COVID-19.

This rearrangement joins TRBV5-1 to TRBJ2-5, with a possible D match to TRBD2 (5 bases). This CDR3 spans 13 amino acids. Deletions cut 0 bases from V and 5 bases from J, with 8 bases between. CDR1 is SGHRS and CDR2 is YFSETQ in the germline V gene. For the CDR3, the DNA is TGCGCCAGCAGCTTGGGGCTAGCTGAGACCCAGTACTTC. Its protein product is CASSLGLAETQYF. Full variable domain (rest looked up from reference TRBV5-1 and TRBJ2-5): KAGVTQTPRYLIKTRGQQVTLSCSPISGHRSVSWYQQTPGQGLQFLFEYFSETQRNKGNFPGRFSGRQFSNSRSEMNVSTLELGDSALYLCASSLGLAETQYFGPGTRLLVL.

This clone was counted a single time. The chain carries TRBV25-1 and TRBJ1-3, with 7 bases aligning to TRBD1. The V segment lost 0 bases and the J segment 4 bases; nucleotides outside the gene matches: 3. This CDR3 has 15 amino acids. Germline V gene data show CDR1 as MGHDK and CDR2 as SYGVNS. The CDR3 region has the DNA TGTGCCAGCAGTGAATACGGCAGGGGGGGAAACACCATATATTTT. It yields the protein CASSEYGRGGNTIYF.

In the case of this clone: One end of the junction is discordant with germline, which a read error may explain. This chain joins TRBV7-7 and TRBJ2-7; the match to TRBD2 covers 9 bases. Germline lookup yields CDR1 SSHAT and CDR2 FNYEAQ (reference sequence). This CDR3 spans 15 amino acids. The CDR3 here is CASSLSPSGIDEQYF. CDR3 coding DNA: TGTGCTAGCAGCTTATCCCCTAGCGGGATAGACGAGCAGTACTTC.

The CDR3 DNA sequence: TGTGCCAGCAGCCAAGATAAAGGGACAGGGGATGGAGGTCAGCCCCAGCATTTT. Amino acid sequence: CASSQDKGTGDGGQPQHF. The chain employs TRBV3-1 (or the pseudogene TRBV3-2) and TRBJ1-5; 10 bases map to TRBD1. Unmatched junction bases numbered 11, after V lost 0 bases and J lost 6 bases. This CDR3 has 18 amino acids. From germline, CDR1 is LGHDT and CDR2 YNNKEL (reference sequence).

V and J are TRBV2 and TRBJ2-5; 7 bases are a match to TRBD2. The CDR3 extends over 17 amino acids. V was clipped by 2 bases and J by 2 bases; unmatched bases: 11. From germline, CDR1 is SNHLY and CDR2 FYNNEI. The CDR3 DNA is TGTGCCAGCAGTGAATGGGGGGGTTTACTAGAACAAGAGACCCAGTACTTC. Its protein product is CASSEWGGLLEQETQYF.

The chain recombines TRBV11-2 with TRBJ2-7, with a tentative D call TRBD2 (7 bases). Germline CDR1 is SGHAT and CDR2 is FQNNGV. V lost 8 bases, J lost 4 bases, and 15 bases lay in between. The CDR3 contains 13 residues. CDR3 sequence: CASWGGEPYEQYF. Here the CDR3 DNA reads TGTGCCAGCTGGGGGGGCGAGCCGTACGAGCAGTACTTC.

The rearrangement joins TRBV7-9 to TRBJ1-1; the match to TRBD1 covers 7 bases. The CDR3 is made up of 15 amino acids. Trimming cost V 5 bases and J 0 bases; bases outside gene matches: 6. From germline, CDR1 is SEHNR and CDR2 FQNEAQ (reference sequence). CDR3 DNA sequence: TGTGCCAGCAGCCTAAAGGGGGCTCTGAACACTGAAGCTTTCTTT. Its protein product is CASSLKGALNTEAFF.

This chain uses TRBV6-1 with TRBJ1-4; TRBD1 matches at 8 bases. Trimming removed 0 bases from V and 7 bases from J; junction bases left unmatched: 4. Germline CDR1 and CDR2: MNHNS and SASEGT. The CDR3 sequence is 15 residues long. CDR3 loop: CASSEAGGQGEKLFF. As DNA, the CDR3 is TGTGCCAGCAGTGAAGCTGGTGGACAGGGTGAAAAACTGTTTTTT.

The J gene is TRBJ1-6, the V gene TRBV10-3, with TRBD1 matching 8 bases. The ends lost 0 bases at V and 7 bases at J; junction bases unmatched: 5. The length of the CDR3 is 16 residues. The germline gives CDR1 ENHRY, CDR2 SYGVKD. The CDR3 loop is CAISESKQGENSPLHF. The CDR3, as DNA: TGTGCCATCAGTGAGTCTAAACAGGGGGAGAATTCACCCCTCCACTTT.

This sequence joins TRBV10-3 and TRBJ2-2; the match to TRBD2 covers 10 bases. Unmatched junction bases numbered 6, after V lost 3 bases and J lost 5 bases. This CDR3 is 16 amino acids long. CDR1 and CDR2 (germline): ENHRY, SYGVKD. The CDR3 DNA reads as TGTGCCATCAGTGAACTTAGCGGGAGGCCGACCGGGGAGCTGTTTTTT. Its protein is CAISELSGRPTGELFF.

The sample holds one count of this clone. The V call is TRBV6-6, the J call TRBJ1-1; D perhaps matches TRBD1 (5 bases). The V end lost 7 bases, the J end lost 5 bases, and 11 bases lay between the germline ends. CDR3 length equals 12 residues. Germline assignment: CDR1 MNHNY and CDR2 SVGAGI (reference sequence). This CDR3 is CASTQGRTEAFF. For the CDR3, the DNA is TGTGCCAGCACCCAGGGTAGGACTGAAGCTTTCTTT.

The V gene is TRBV28, the J gene TRBJ1-4; D is uncertain. V was clipped by 5 bases and J by 7 bases, with 14 bases between them. CDR3 size: 14 residues. In germline, CDR1 is MDHEN, CDR2 SYDVKM. CDR3 sequence reads: CASSQAYQSEKLFF. CDR3 sequence (DNA): TGTGCCAGCAGTCAGGCTTACCAGTCTGAAAAACTGTTTTTT.

The CDR3 here is CASSLLPSGMNTEAFF. CDR3 coding DNA: TGTGCCAGCAGCTTATTACCTTCGGGGATGAACACTGAAGCTTTCTTT. The V call is TRBV11-1, the J call TRBJ1-1; D gene ambiguous. This CDR3 has 16 amino acids. V lost 2 bases to trimming and J lost 0 bases, with 13 bases between them. Germline-derived CDR1 and CDR2 are SGHAT and FQDESV (reference sequence).

There are a few counts of this clone. The rearrangement links TRBV9 to TRBJ1-6, with D perhaps matching TRBD1 (5 bases). The germline V and J ends were trimmed by 3 bases and 7 bases, with 14 bases remaining between them. The CDR3 has 15 residues. Per germline, CDR1 SGDLS and CDR2 YYNGEE. The CDR3 spells CASSALGQGNSPLHF. The CDR3 nucleotides are TGTGCCAGCAGCGCCTTGGGGCAGGGAAATTCACCCCTCCACTTT.

The chain employs TRBV19 and TRBJ1-1, with TRBD1 matching over 10 bases. The V and J ends lost 3 bases and 12 bases, in that order; junction bases with no gene match: 16. Germline CDR1 LNHDA, CDR2 SQIVND (reference sequence). The CDR3 length is 16 residues. The CDR3 loop reads CASSINRFGGQGMTFF. The CDR3 DNA reads as TGTGCCAGTAGTATTAATCGCTTTGGGGGACAGGGGATGACTTTCTTT.

The rearrangement links TRBV6-2 or TRBV6-3 to TRBJ1-1, with 8 positions matching TRBD1. Per germline, CDR1 MNHEY and CDR2 SVGEGT. After removal of 6 bases from V and 1 base from J, the junction contained 10 bases not matched to a gene. The CDR3 has 16 amino acids. CDR3 in amino acids: CASSPNKGQENTEAFF. CDR3 DNA: TGTGCCAGCAGCCCTAACAAGGGACAGGAGAACACTGAAGCTTTCTTT.

The chain recombines TRBV5-1 with TRBJ1-4; the D gene is possibly TRBD1 (6 bases). The V end lost 1 base, the J end lost 8 bases, and 18 bases lay between the germline ends. The CDR3 is 16 residues long. From germline, CDR1 is SGHRS and CDR2 YFSETQ. The CDR3 bases are TGCGCCAGCAGCTTGTTTAGCGGGGGCGCCGTGGAAAAACTGTTTTTT. The encoded protein is CASSLFSGGAVEKLFF.

The rearrangement links TRBV5-1 to TRBJ1-2; D is uncertain. CDR3 length equals 13 residues. Trimming cost V 4 bases and J 8 bases, with 15 bases left between them. Per germline, CDR1 SGHRS and CDR2 YFSETQ. CDR3 coding DNA: TGCGCCAGCAGCCTCAACGGTCTAGAAGGCTACACCTTC. It encodes CASSLNGLEGYTF.

CDR3 DNA sequence: TGTGCCAGTGAGGCCACAGGGGCGGTGTTAAATGAGCAGTTCTTC. It encodes CASEATGAVLNEQFF. The chain recombines TRBV19 with TRBJ2-1, with 7 bases that match TRBD1. The CDR3 has 15 residues. Trimming took 8 bases from V and 7 from J; bases not matched to a gene: 14. Germline V lookup: CDR1 LNHDA, CDR2 SQIVND (reference sequence).

The chain joins TRBV29-1 to TRBJ1-6; D perhaps matches TRBD1 (5 bases). Per the germline V gene, CDR1 is SQVTM and CDR2 is ANQGSEA. This CDR3 is built from 15 residues. The V end was cut by 5 bases, the J end by 7 bases, with 18 bases between. The CDR3 coding sequence is TGCAGCGTTACCGATGGGGCAGCGGGCAATTCACCCCTCCACTTT. It translates to CSVTDGAAGNSPLHF. Full variable domain (outside the CDR3, taken from reference TRBV29-1 and TRBJ1-6): SAVISQKPSRDICQRGTSLTIQCQVDSQVTMMFWYRQQPGQSLTLIATANQGSEATYESGFVIDKFPISRPNLTFSTLTVSNMSPEDSSIYLCSVTDGAAGNSPLHFGNGTRLTVT.